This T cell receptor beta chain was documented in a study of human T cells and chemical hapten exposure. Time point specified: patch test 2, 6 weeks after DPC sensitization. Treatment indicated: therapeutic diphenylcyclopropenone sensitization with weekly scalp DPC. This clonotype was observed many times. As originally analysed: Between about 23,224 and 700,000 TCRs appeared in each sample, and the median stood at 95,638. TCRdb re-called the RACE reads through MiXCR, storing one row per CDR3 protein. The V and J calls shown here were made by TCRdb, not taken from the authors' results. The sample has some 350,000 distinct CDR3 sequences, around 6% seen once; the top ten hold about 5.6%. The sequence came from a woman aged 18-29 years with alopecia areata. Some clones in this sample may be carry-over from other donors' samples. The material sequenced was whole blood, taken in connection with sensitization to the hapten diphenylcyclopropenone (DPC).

CDR3 region: CSVDRRRGTDTQYF. DNA of the CDR3: TGCAGCGTTGATCGGCGTCGGGGCACAGATACGCAGTATTTT. The rearrangement links TRBV29-1 to TRBJ2-3; D ambiguous. With 3 bases removed from V and 1 base from J, the gap between germline ends came to 11 bases. The CDR3 spans 14 residues. In germline, CDR1 is SQVTM, CDR2 ANQGSEA.